A selection of T cell receptor beta chains follows, all from one sample in a study of Tregs in tolerant kidney transplant recipients. Generated by immunoSEQ multiplex PCR, the TCRdb table keeps only in-frame clones and is missing some. The sample carries approximately 260,000 clones, 80% to 85% recorded once. Input material: CD4+ T cells from blood. All receptors come from a human donor in good health. Both conserved end residues are part of each CDR3. A D gene is named only where the DNA matches it firmly. Rows give clone size only sometimes, using once, few, many, or a class for an expanded clone.

clone size	V gene	D gene	J gene	CDR3 DNA	CDR3 protein
-	TRBV20-1	TRBD1	TRBJ1-1	TGCAGTGCCTTGGGACAGGGAGAGACTTTCTTT	CSALGQGETFF
-	TRBV7-6	-	TRBJ1-5	TGTGCCAGCAGCTTAGGAGGGGTAAAGCCCCAGCATTTT	CASSLGGVKPQHF
-	TRBV27	TRBD2	TRBJ2-1	TGTGCCAGCAGTTTAAGCCCCTCACTAGCGGAATACTACAATGAGCAGTTCTTC	CASSLSPSLAEYYNEQFF
-	TRBV6-1	-	TRBJ1-5	TGTGCCAGCAGGGAGTACACGGGCAATCAGCCCCAGCATTTT	CASREYTGNQPQHF
-	TRBV10-3	-	TRBJ2-7	TGTGCCATCGGTTCCCTCAGGGACGACGAGCAGTACTTC	CAIGSLRDDEQYF
-	TRBV2	-	TRBJ2-7	TGTGCCAGCAGCAACGGAGTGGGCGAGCAGTACTTC	CASSNGVGEQYF
-	TRBV20-1	-	TRBJ2-5	TGCAGTGCTAGAGGCCCAGGGTGGCAGTACTTC	CSARGPGWQYF
-	TRBV12-5	-	TRBJ1-1	TGTGCTAGTGGTTTGGTACGGGGGGCCTTCCACTCTGAAGCTTTCTTT	CASGLVRGAFHSEAFF
-	TRBV11-2	-	TRBJ1-1	TGTGCCAGTAAGGTGGACATGAACACTGAAGCTTTCTTT	CASKVDMNTEAFF
once	TRBV11-1	-	TRBJ2-1	TGTGCCAGCAGCCCTAGTCCCCTACAAGACAGCTCCTACAATGAGCAGTTCTTC	CASSPSPLQDSSYNEQFF
-	TRBV21-1	-	TRBJ2-3	TGTGCCAGCAGTGTAGGGTTGAATTTT	CASSVGLNF
-	TRBV20-1	-	TRBJ2-1	TGCAGTCGGGTTGGCAATGAGCAGTTCTTC	CSRVGNEQFF
-	TRBV10-3	TRBD2	TRBJ2-5	TGTGCCATCAGTCCGGGACTAGCGACTTACCAAGAGACCCAGTACTTC	CAISPGLATYQETQYF
-	TRBV5-8	-	TRBJ1-1	TGTGCCAGCAGCTCCATCACTGAAGCTTTCTTT	CASSSITEAFF
-	TRBV4-1	-	TRBJ2-1	TGCGCCAGCAGCCAAAAACCCGGGACACTCTCCTACAATGAGCAGTTCTTC	CASSQKPGTLSYNEQFF